This T cell receptor beta chain appears in the sequencing data of a study of identical twins. This clonotype is judged medium-sized (0.01 to 0.1%). Antigen specificity is unknown. Every donor was a healthy Caucasian. V lost 8 bases to trimming and J lost 2 bases; unmatched junction nucleotides: 9. The CDR3 extends over 14 amino acids. Germline lookup yields CDR1 MNHEY and CDR2 SMNVEV (reference sequence). Each cDNA held unique molecular identifiers, and template switching gave it a universal primer site. Via MiXCR, TCRdb re-called the 5' RACE reads, giving one row per CDR3 protein. The data show about 240,000 distinct CDR3 sequences, with roughly a tenth seen just once and 8% to 10% held by the top ten. Whole-study results and caveats: A partial confounding effect on zero-insertion analyses could come from invariant MAIT and iNKT cells. The models gave estimates that fell short of the out-of-frame TCR alpha sharing seen in monozygotic twins.

Specimen: memory T cells sorted from blood. The TCR originated in a man in his fifties in good health. The chain employs TRBV27 and TRBJ2-7; TRBD1 matches at 7 bases. CDR3 in DNA: TGTGCCAGCGGCCAACGGGACAGAGCCTACGAGCAGTACTTC. This gives the protein CASGQRDRAYEQYF.